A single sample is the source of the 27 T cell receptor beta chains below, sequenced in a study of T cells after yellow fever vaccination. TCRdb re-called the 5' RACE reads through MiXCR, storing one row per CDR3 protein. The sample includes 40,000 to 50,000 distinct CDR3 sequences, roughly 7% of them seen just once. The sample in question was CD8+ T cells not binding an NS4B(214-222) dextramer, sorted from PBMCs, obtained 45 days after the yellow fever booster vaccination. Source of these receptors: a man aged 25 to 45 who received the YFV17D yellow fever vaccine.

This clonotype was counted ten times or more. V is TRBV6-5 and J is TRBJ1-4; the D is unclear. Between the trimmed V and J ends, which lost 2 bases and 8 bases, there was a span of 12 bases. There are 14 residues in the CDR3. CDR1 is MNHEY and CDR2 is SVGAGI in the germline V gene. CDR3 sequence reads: CASSYPEYGEKLFF. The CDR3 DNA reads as TGTGCCAGCAGTTACCCCGAATACGGGGAAAAACTGTTTTTT.

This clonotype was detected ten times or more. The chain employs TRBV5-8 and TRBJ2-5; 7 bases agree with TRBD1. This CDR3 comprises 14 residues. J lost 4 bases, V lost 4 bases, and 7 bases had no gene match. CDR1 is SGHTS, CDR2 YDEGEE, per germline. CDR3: CASSPRQGVETQYF. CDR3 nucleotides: TGTGCCAGCAGCCCCCGACAGGGAGTAGAGACCCAGTACTTC.

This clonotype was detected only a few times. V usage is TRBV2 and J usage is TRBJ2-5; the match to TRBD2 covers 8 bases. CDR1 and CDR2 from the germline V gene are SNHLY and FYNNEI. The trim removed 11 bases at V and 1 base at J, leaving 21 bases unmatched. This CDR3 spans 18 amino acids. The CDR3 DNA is TGTGCCTTCAGCCACGAACCCTATAGCGGGACCTCCCAAGAGACCCAGTACTTC. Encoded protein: CAFSHEPYSGTSQETQYF.

The CDR3 loop is CASSLSNTGELFF. CDR3 nucleotides: TGTGCCAGCAGTTTATCGAACACCGGGGAGCTGTTTTTT. The chain couples TRBV27 to TRBJ2-2; D is uncertain. In germline, CDR1 is MNHEY, CDR2 SMNVEV (reference sequence). V dropped 0 bases and J dropped 1 base, with 0 bases sitting between them. The CDR3 loop spans 13 amino acids.

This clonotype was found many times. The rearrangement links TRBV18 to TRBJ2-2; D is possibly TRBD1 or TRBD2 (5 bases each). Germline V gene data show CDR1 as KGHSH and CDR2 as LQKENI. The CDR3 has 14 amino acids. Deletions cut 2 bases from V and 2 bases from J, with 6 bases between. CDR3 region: CASSPGDNTGELFF. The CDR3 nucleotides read TGTGCCAGCTCACCAGGGGACAACACCGGGGAGCTGTTTTTT.

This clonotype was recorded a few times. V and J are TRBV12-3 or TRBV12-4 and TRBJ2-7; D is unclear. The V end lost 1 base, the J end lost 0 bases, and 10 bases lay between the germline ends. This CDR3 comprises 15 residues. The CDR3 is CASSLVMGSSYEQYF. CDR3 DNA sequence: TGTGCCAGCAGTTTAGTAATGGGTAGCTCCTACGAGCAGTACTTC.

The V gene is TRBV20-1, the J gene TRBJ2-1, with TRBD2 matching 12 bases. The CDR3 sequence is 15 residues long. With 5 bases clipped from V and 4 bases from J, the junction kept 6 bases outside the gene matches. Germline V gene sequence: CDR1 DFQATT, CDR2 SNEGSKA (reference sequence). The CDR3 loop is CSAASTSGSYNEQFF. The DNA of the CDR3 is TGCAGTGCTGCTTCGACTAGCGGGAGTTACAATGAGCAGTTCTTC.

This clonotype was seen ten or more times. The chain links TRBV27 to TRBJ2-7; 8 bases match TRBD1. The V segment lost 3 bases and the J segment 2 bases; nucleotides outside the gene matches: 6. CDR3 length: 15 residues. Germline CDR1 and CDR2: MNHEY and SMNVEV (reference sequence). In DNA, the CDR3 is TGTGCCAGCAGTTTGTCCGGGACAGGACCCTACGAGCAGTACTTC. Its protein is CASSLSGTGPYEQYF.

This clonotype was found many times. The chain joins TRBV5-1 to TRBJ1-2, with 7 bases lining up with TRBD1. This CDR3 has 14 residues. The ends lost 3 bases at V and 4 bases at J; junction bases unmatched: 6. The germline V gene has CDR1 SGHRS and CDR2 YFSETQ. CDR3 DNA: TGCGCCAGCAGCTCGACGGACAGGACCTATGGCTACACCTTC. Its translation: CASSSTDRTYGYTF.

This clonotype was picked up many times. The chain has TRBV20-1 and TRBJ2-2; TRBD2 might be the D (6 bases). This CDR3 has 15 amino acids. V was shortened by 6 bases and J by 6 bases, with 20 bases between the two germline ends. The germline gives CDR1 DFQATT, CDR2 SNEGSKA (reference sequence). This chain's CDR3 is CSAPGIGRPAGELFF. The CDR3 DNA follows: TGCAGTGCCCCCGGGATCGGGAGACCGGCCGGGGAGCTGTTTTTT.

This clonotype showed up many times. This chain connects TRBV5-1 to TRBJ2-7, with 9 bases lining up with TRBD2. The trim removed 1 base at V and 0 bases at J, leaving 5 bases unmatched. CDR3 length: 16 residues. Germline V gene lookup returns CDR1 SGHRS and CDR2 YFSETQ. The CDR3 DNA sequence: TGCGCCAGCAGCTTGACTAGCGGGTCTTACTCCTACGAGCAGTACTTC. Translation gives CASSLTSGSYSYEQYF.

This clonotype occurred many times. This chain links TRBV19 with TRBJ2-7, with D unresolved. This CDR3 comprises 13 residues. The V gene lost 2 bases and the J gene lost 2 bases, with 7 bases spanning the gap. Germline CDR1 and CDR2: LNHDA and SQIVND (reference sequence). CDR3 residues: CASSISPPYEQYF. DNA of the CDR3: TGTGCCAGTAGTATATCTCCACCCTACGAGCAGTACTTC.

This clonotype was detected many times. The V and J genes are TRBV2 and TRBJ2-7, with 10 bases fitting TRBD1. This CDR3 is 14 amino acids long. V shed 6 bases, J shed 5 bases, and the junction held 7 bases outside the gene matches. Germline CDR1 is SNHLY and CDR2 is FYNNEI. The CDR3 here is CASRPGQGINEQYF. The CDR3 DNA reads TGTGCCAGCAGACCGGGACAGGGGATCAACGAGCAGTACTTC.

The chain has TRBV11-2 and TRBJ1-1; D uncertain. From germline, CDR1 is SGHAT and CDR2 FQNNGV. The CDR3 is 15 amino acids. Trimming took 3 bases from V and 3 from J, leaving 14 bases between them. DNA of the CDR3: TGTGCCAGCAGCTTGATAGGAGGGAGGGACACTGAAGCTTTCTTT. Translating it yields CASSLIGGRDTEAFF.

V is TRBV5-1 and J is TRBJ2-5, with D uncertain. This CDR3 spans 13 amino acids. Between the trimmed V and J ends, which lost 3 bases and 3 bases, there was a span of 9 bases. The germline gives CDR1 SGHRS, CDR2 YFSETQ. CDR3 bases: TGCGCCAGCAGCTGGCGGCCAGAAGAGACCCAGTACTTC. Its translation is CASSWRPEETQYF.

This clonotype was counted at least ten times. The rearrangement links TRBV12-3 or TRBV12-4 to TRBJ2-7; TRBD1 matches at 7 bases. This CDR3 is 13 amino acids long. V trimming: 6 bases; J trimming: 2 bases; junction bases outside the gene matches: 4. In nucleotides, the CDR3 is TGTGCCAGCAGAGGGCAGGGGGCCTACGAGCAGTACTTC. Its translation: CASRGQGAYEQYF.

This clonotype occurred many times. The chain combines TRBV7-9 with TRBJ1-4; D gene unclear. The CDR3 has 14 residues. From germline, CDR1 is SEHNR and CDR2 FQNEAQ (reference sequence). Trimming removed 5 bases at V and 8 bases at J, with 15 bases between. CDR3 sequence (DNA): TGTGCCAGCAGCCGAACAGATGCCGACGAAAAACTGTTTTTT. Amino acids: CASSRTDADEKLFF.

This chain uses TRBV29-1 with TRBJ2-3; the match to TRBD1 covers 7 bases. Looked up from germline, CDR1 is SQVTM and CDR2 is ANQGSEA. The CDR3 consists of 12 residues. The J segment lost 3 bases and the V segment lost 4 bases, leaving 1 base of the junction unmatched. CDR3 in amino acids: CSVAQGTDTQYF. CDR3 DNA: TGCAGCGTTGCACAGGGGACAGATACGCAGTATTTT.

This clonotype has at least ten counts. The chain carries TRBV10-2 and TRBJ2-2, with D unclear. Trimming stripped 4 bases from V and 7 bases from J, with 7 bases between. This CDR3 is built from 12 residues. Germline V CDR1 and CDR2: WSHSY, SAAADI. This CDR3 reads CASSGPGGELFF. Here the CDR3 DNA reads TGCGCCAGCAGTGGCCCCGGCGGGGAGCTGTTTTTT.

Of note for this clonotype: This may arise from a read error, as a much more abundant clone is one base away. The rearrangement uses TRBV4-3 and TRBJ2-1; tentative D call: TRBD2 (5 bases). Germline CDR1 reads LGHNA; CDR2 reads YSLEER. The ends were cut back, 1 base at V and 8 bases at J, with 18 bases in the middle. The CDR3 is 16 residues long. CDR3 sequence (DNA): TGCGCCAGCAGCCAAGGTTTGCGAACTAGAGACTATGAGCAGTTCTTC. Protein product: CASSQGLRTRDYEQFF.

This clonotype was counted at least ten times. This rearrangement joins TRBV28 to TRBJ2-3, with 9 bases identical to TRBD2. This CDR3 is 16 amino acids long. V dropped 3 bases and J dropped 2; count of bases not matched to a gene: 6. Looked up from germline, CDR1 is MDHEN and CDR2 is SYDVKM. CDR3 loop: CASSFLTSGLTDTQYF. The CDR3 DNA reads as TGTGCCAGCAGTTTTCTAACTAGCGGGCTCACAGATACGCAGTATTTT.

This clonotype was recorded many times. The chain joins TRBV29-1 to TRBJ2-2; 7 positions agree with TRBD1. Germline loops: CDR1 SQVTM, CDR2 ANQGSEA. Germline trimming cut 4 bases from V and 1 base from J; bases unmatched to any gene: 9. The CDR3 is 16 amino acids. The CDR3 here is CSVVFGRGLNTGELFF. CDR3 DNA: TGCAGCGTTGTTTTTGGCAGGGGGTTGAACACCGGGGAGCTGTTTTTT.

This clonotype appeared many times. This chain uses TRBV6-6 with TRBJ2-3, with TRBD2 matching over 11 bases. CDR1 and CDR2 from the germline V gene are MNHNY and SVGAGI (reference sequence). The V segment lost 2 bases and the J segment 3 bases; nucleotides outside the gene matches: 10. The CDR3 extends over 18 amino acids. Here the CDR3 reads CASSYTQPGLADTDTQYF. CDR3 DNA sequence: TGTGCCAGCAGTTACACCCAACCGGGACTAGCGGATACAGATACGCAGTATTTT.

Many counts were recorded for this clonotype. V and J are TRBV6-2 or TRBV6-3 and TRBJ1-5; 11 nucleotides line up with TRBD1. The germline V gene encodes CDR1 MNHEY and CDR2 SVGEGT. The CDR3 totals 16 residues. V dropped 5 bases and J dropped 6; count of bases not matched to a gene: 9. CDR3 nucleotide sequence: TGTGCCAGCAGTCCGGCCGGACAGGGGGCTGGTCAGCCCCAGCATTTT. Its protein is CASSPAGQGAGQPQHF.

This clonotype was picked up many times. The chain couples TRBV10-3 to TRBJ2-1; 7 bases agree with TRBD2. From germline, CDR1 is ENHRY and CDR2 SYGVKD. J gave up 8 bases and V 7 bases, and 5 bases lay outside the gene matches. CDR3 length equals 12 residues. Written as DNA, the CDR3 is TGTGCCATCACCGGCGGGAGCGATGAGCAGTTCTTC. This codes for CAITGGSDEQFF.

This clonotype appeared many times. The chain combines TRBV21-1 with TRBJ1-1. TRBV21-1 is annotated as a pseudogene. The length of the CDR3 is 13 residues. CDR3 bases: TGTGCCAGCATCCCTCAGAGCAACACTGAAGCTTTCTTT. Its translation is CASIPQSNTEAFF.

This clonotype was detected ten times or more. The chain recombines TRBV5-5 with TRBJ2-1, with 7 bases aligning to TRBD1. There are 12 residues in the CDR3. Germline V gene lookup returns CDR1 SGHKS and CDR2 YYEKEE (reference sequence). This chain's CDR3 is CAAGDSGHEQFF. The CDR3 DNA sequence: TGTGCAGCAGGGGACAGCGGCCATGAGCAGTTCTTC.